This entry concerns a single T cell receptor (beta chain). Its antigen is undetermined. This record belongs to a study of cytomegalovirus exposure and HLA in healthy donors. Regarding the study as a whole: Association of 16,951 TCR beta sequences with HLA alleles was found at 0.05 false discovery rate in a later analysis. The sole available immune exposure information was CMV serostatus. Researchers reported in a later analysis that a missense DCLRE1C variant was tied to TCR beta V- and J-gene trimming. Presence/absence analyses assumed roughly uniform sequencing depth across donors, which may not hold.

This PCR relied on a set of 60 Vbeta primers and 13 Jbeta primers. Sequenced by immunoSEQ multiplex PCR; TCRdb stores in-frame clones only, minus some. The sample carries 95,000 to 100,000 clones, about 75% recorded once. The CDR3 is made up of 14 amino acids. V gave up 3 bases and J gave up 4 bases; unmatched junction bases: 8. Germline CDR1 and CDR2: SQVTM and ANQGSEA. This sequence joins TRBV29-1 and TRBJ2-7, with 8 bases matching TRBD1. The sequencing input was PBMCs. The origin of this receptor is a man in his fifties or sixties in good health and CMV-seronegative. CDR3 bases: TGCAGCGTTGATCCCGGACAGGGAACGTACGAGCAGTACTTC. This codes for CSVDPGQGTYEQYF.